These 18 T cell receptor beta chains came from one sample sequenced in a study of T cell responses to AZD1222 COVID-19 vaccine. Profiled with immunoSEQ multiplex PCR; TCRdb holds only in-frame clones, not every one. The sample carries about 150,000 clones, about 90% recorded once. Sample: peripheral blood, taken 28 days after the second AZD1222 dose. All receptors derive from an adult who received the AZD1222 COVID-19 vaccine.

The CDR3 region is CASSSRPGADYGYTF. CDR3 in DNA: TGTGCCAGCAGCTCCCGACCAGGCGCTGACTATGGCTACACCTTC. The chain employs TRBV5-5 and TRBJ1-2; D is undetermined. The CDR3 contains 15 residues. Germline assignment: CDR1 SGHKS and CDR2 YYEKEE (reference sequence). V gave up 3 bases and J gave up 3 bases, with 15 bases separating them.

The V gene is TRBV28, the J gene TRBJ1-2; tentative D call: TRBD1 (6 bases). The V gene's germline CDR1 is MDHEN and CDR2 SYDVKM. V was trimmed by 6 bases and J by 4 bases, leaving 15 bases between them. The length of the CDR3 is 14 residues. The CDR3, as DNA: TGTGCCAGCAGATCCCCGGGACACCGCTATGGCTACACCTTC. It is translated as CASRSPGHRYGYTF.

Notes on this clone: Germline and junction disagree at one end, which may indicate a read error. This rearrangement joins TRBV18 to TRBJ1-3, with D perhaps TRBD1 (6 bases). Germline-derived CDR1 and CDR2 are KGHSH and LQKENI. This CDR3 is built from 15 residues. CDR3 coding DNA: TGTGCCAGCTCCCCACAGGGTACATCTGGAAACACCATATATTTT. Translation gives CASSPQGTSGNTIYF.

The V gene is TRBV6-5, the J gene TRBJ2-7; 9 bases line up with TRBD1. After removal of 5 bases from V and 1 base from J, the junction contained 3 bases not matched to a gene. Germline V CDR1 and CDR2: MNHEY, SVGAGI. The CDR3 consists of 14 residues. CDR3 in DNA: TGTGCCAGCAGTCAGACAGGGGGATCCTACGAGCAGTACTTC. Its translation: CASSQTGGSYEQYF.

This sequence joins TRBV30 and TRBJ1-4; D may be TRBD1 (6 bases). The V end lost 3 bases, the J end lost 6 bases, and 20 bases lay between the germline ends. The CDR3 covers 16 residues. Germline values: CDR1 GTSNPN, CDR2 SVGIG (reference sequence). CDR3 in amino acids: CAWRPKRGNGDEKLFF. As DNA, the CDR3 is TGTGCCTGGAGACCAAAGAGGGGGAATGGGGATGAAAAACTGTTTTTT.

The chain uses TRBV4-2 and TRBJ2-1; tentatively, D is TRBD1 or TRBD2 (6 bases each). From germline, CDR1 is LGHNA and CDR2 YNFKEQ. This CDR3 is 17 amino acids long. Trimming stripped 3 bases from V and 1 base from J, with 16 bases between. Here the CDR3 DNA reads TGTGCCAGCAGCCAGGCACCTACGGGGGCTTCCTACAATGAGCAGTTCTTC. Translating gives CASSQAPTGASYNEQFF.

The genes are TRBV10-1 and TRBJ2-5; D may match TRBD1 or TRBD2 (5 bases each). CDR3 length: 15 residues. Trimming shortened V by 3 bases and J by 7 bases, and 18 bases separated the two germline ends. Germline lookup yields CDR1 WNHNN and CDR2 SYGVQD (reference sequence). The CDR3: CASSESGPGQRTQYF. DNA for the CDR3: TGCGCCAGCAGTGAATCTGGCCCGGGGCAAAGGACCCAGTACTTC.

The gene calls are TRBV6-2 or TRBV6-3 and TRBJ1-6; no clear D gene. This CDR3 spans 16 amino acids. CDR1 and CDR2 (germline): MNHEY, SVGEGT. V lost 6 bases to trimming and J lost 5 bases, with 17 bases between them. This CDR3 reads CASSRYGVAHNSPLHF. The CDR3 DNA sequence: TGTGCCAGCAGCCGATACGGGGTCGCCCATAATTCACCCCTCCACTTT.

This clone was seen once. CDR3 DNA sequence: TGTGCCAGCAGCCAAGATGAGGGACTAGCTGCTCGGGATACGCAGTATTTT. Residues: CASSQDEGLAARDTQYF. The chain recombines TRBV4-2 with TRBJ2-3, with TRBD2 identical over 9 bases. CDR3 length: 17 amino acids. V gave up 0 bases and J gave up 6 bases; unmatched junction bases: 10. CDR1 and CDR2 (germline): LGHNA, YNFKEQ.

This clone came up once. The rearrangement links TRBV14 to TRBJ1-3; D remains unclear. Germline values: CDR1 SGHDN, CDR2 FVKESK. This CDR3 has 15 amino acids. V was pared by 3 bases and J by 7 bases, with 16 bases between. CDR3 sequence (DNA): TGTGCCAGCAGCCAGACCTGGTCAGGCCGTAACACCATATATTTT. Amino acids: CASSQTWSGRNTIYF.

This clone was seen just once. This chain links TRBV18 with TRBJ2-1; D perhaps matches TRBD2 (6 bases). The V end lost 10 bases, the J end lost 9 bases, and 19 bases lay between the germline ends. This CDR3 is built from 13 residues. Germline V gene data show CDR1 as KGHSH and CDR2 as LQKENI. The CDR3 reads CATVMPGAVEQFF. As DNA, the CDR3 is TGTGCCACAGTTATGCCGGGAGCGGTTGAGCAGTTCTTC.

The rearrangement uses TRBV14 and TRBJ2-3; D is perhaps TRBD2 (5 bases). Germline loops: CDR1 SGHDN, CDR2 FVKESK. The CDR3 extends over 14 amino acids. V was pared by 4 bases and J by 5 bases, with 13 bases between. The CDR3 DNA follows: TGTGCCAGCAGCCCACTGAGGGAAGGAGATACGCAGTATTTT. Translated, it gives CASSPLREGDTQYF.

The chain employs TRBV4-1 and TRBJ1-2; D might be TRBD1 (6 bases). V lost 0 bases and J lost 4, with 12 bases in between. This CDR3 has 15 residues. CDR1 and CDR2 from the germline V gene are MGHRA and YSYEKL. CDR3 sequence: CASSQDGDTTYGYTF. CDR3 DNA sequence: TGCGCCAGCAGCCAAGACGGGGACACCACCTATGGCTACACCTTC.

The chain recombines TRBV7-2 with TRBJ2-3; D possibly corresponds to TRBD2 (5 bases). The V gene lost 4 bases and the J gene lost 0 bases, with 11 bases spanning the gap. This CDR3 is built from 15 residues. Germline V lookup: CDR1 SGHTA, CDR2 FQGNSA. The CDR3 nucleotides are TGTGCCAGCAGCTCTTCAGCGGCTAGCACAGATACGCAGTATTTT. Translated, it gives CASSSSAASTDTQYF.

The genes are TRBV7-2 and TRBJ2-7; D is tentatively TRBD1 or TRBD2 (5 bases each). Germline CDR1 and CDR2: SGHTA and FQGNSA. The V end was cut by 0 bases, the J end by 2 bases, with 8 bases between. The CDR3 contains 14 residues. For the CDR3, the DNA is TGTGCCAGCAGCTTAGCTCTGGGGGCCTACGAGCAGTACTTC. It yields the protein CASSLALGAYEQYF.

V is TRBV18 and J is TRBJ2-7; TRBD1 matches at 9 bases. The V gene end was trimmed by 3 bases and the J gene end by 0 bases; junction bases not matched to a gene: 0. CDR1 is KGHSH and CDR2 is LQKENI in the germline V gene. CDR3 length: 14 amino acids. CDR3 nucleotides: TGTGCCAGCTCACCGGACAGGGGCTCCTACGAGCAGTACTTC. Its translation is CASSPDRGSYEQYF.

This clone appeared once. This chain links TRBV11-2 with TRBJ1-2, with D possibly being TRBD1 (6 bases). CDR3 length: 15 residues. CDR1 SGHAT and CDR2 FQNNGV come from the germline V gene. Trimming stripped 4 bases from V and 4 bases from J, with 16 bases between. DNA for the CDR3: TGTGCCAGCAGCTCCCCCCAGGGGCCTGGCTATGGCTACACCTTC. It translates to CASSSPQGPGYGYTF.

The chain has TRBV18 and TRBJ2-2; D possibly uses TRBD1 or TRBD2 (5 bases each). V gave up 0 bases and J gave up 7 bases, with 12 bases separating them. Per germline, CDR1 KGHSH and CDR2 LQKENI. The CDR3 is 15 residues long. CDR3 protein: CASSPPNGADGELFF. CDR3 nucleotide sequence: TGTGCCAGCTCACCACCGAACGGGGCAGACGGGGAGCTGTTTTTT.